A single T cell receptor (beta chain) is shown here with its context. What it binds is unknown. What was amplified from RNA transcripts were TCR beta CDR3 regions. HTBI primers were employed in a first-round RT-PCR of the TCR CDR3. TCRdb processed the multiplex PCR reads anew with MiXCR; each CDR3 protein has one entry. The sample includes 490,000 or so distinct CDR3 sequences, about 20% of them seen just once. V lost 8 bases and J 0 bases, leaving 11 bases between the germline ends. CDR1 MNHNS and CDR2 SASEGT come from the germline V gene. The CDR3 is 15 amino acids. The data stem from a study of T cells in Graves' hyperthyroidism and ophthalmopathy. Study details: Peripheral blood sampling occurred at initial diagnosis, before any treatment.

Study results and caveats: The model foresaw ophthalmopathy a median around seven months prior to onset. Blood also carried most thyroid clonotypes expanded above 0.001.

The J gene is TRBJ2-6, the V gene TRBV6-1; D is perhaps TRBD2 (6 bases). The sample was blood. The sequence derives from a woman aged 65 to 85 with Graves' ophthalmopathy. The CDR3 sequence is CASARRGSGANVLTF. The CDR3 bases are TGTGCCAGCGCCAGGAGGGGCTCTGGGGCCAACGTCCTGACTTTC.